Below, 26 T cell receptor beta chains from the same sample are listed, as sequenced in a study of identical twins. TCRdb redid the calling of the 5' RACE reads with MiXCR, one entry per CDR3 protein. The data contain just over 500,000 distinct CDR3 sequences, less than 25% of them singletons. These data were likewise used in another study, on T cells expressing NK-cell markers.

The sequencing input was CD4+ T cells sorted from blood. The receptors originated from a woman in her late teens or twenties in good health.

This clonotype was recorded a few times. The chain uses TRBV5-1 and TRBJ2-1; 11 bases agree with TRBD2. Germline-derived CDR1 and CDR2 are SGHRS and YFSETQ. The V and J ends lost 5 bases and 8 bases, in that order; junction bases with no gene match: 6. The CDR3 runs to 14 residues. The CDR3 loop is CASRRLAGLYEQFF. DNA for the CDR3: TGCGCCAGCAGAAGACTAGCGGGGCTGTATGAGCAGTTCTTC.

The V gene is TRBV7-2, the J gene TRBJ2-7; D gene uncertain. Trimming stripped 1 base from V and 3 bases from J, with 10 bases between. Germline V gene data show CDR1 as SGHTA and CDR2 as FQGNSA. The CDR3 contains 14 residues. CDR3 nucleotide sequence: TGTGCCAGCAGCTTAGGGGTTGTGCGCTACGAGCAGTACTTC. The encoded protein is CASSLGVVRYEQYF.

J is TRBJ2-2 and V is TRBV12-3 or TRBV12-4; D gene uncertain. The CDR3 loop spans 12 amino acids. The ends were cut back, 6 bases at V and 6 bases at J, with 8 bases in the middle. CDR3 sequence reads: CASRRLPGELFF. The CDR3 DNA reads as TGTGCCAGCAGACGGCTACCCGGGGAGCTGTTTTTT.

The chain combines TRBV20-1 with TRBJ2-1, with 10 positions matching TRBD2. Germline CDR1 is DFQATT and CDR2 is SNEGSKA (reference sequence). The ends lost 4 bases at V and 5 bases at J; junction bases unmatched: 5. This CDR3 spans 14 amino acids. The CDR3 DNA is TGCAGTGCTACTAGCGGGAGCTTACACAATGAGCAGTTCTTC. Translation: CSATSGSLHNEQFF.

Only a few counts were recorded for this clonotype. This sequence joins TRBV2 and TRBJ2-3; D unresolved. This CDR3 is built from 14 residues. Looked up from germline, CDR1 is SNHLY and CDR2 is FYNNEI. The ends were cut back, 0 bases at V and 6 bases at J, with 10 bases in the middle. The CDR3 sequence is CASSEALGTDTQYF. DNA for the CDR3: TGTGCCAGCAGTGAAGCGCTGGGTACCGATACGCAGTATTTT.

This chain links TRBV7-2 with TRBJ2-1; TRBD2 matches at 12 bases. Germline assignment: CDR1 SGHTA and CDR2 FQGNSA. The CDR3 covers 14 residues. Losses at the gene ends were 9 bases for V and 8 bases for J; bases not matched to a gene: 8. CDR3 sequence: CASLTSGSYHEQFF. The CDR3 DNA is TGTGCCAGTCTGACTAGCGGGAGTTACCATGAGCAGTTCTTC.

CDR3 DNA sequence: TGTGCCATCAGTGAGGCCACAGGGGGGAGTAACGAGCAGTACTTC. This translates into CAISEATGGSNEQYF. The J gene is TRBJ2-7, the V gene TRBV10-3; 8 bases fit TRBD1. Germline values: CDR1 ENHRY, CDR2 SYGVKD. Trimming cost V 2 bases and J 5 bases; bases outside gene matches: 8. The CDR3 contains 15 residues.

The rearrangement joins TRBV4-3 to TRBJ2-4; no definite D call. The CDR3 is 19 amino acids. Trimming removed 4 bases from V and 1 base from J, with 23 bases in between. Germline CDR1 LGHNA, CDR2 YSLEER. CDR3 amino acids: CASSPKYIDTTGAKNIQYF. The CDR3 DNA reads TGCGCCAGCAGCCCCAAGTACATTGACACCACCGGGGCCAAAAACATTCAGTACTTC.

This rearrangement joins TRBV7-2 to TRBJ2-1; 12 bases are a match to TRBD2. This CDR3 has 16 residues. Germline V gene data show CDR1 as SGHTA and CDR2 as FQGNSA. The V gene end was trimmed by 1 base and the J gene end by 6 bases; junction bases not matched to a gene: 4. The CDR3 nucleotides are TGTGCCAGCAGCTTAGTGCCTAGCGGGAGGGCCAATGAGCAGTTCTTC. Its translation: CASSLVPSGRANEQFF. Variable domain in full (rest from reference TRBV7-2 and TRBJ2-1): GAGVSQSPSNKVTEKGKDVELRCDPISGHTALYWYRQSLGQGLEFLIYFQGNSAPDKSGLPSDRFSAERTGGSVSTLTIQRTQQEDSAVYLCASSLVPSGRANEQFFGPGTRLTVL.

In its sample, this clonotype was seen a few times. This chain joins TRBV29-1 and TRBJ1-3, with D hard to call. V was clipped by 6 bases and J by 0 bases, with 15 bases between them. In germline, CDR1 is SQVTM, CDR2 ANQGSEA. The CDR3 runs 15 residues. Written as DNA, the CDR3 is TGCAGCGTGGGAGAGGGCGGCAACTCTGGAAACACCATATATTTT. Amino acids: CSVGEGGNSGNTIYF.

J is TRBJ2-1 and V is TRBV7-2, with D unresolved. Per the germline V gene, CDR1 is SGHTA and CDR2 is FQGNSA. V was trimmed by 0 bases and J by 7 bases, leaving 10 bases between them. The CDR3 sequence is 14 residues long. As DNA, the CDR3 is TGTGCCAGCAGCTTAGCCCACCCCAAGAATGAGCAGTTCTTC. It translates to CASSLAHPKNEQFF.

The genes are TRBV19 and TRBJ1-5; perhaps TRBD1 as D (5 bases). This CDR3 is built from 15 residues. In germline, CDR1 is LNHDA, CDR2 SQIVND (reference sequence). V was cut by 4 bases and J by 1 base, with 11 bases left in between. The CDR3: CASSTGGGSNQPQHF. Here the CDR3 DNA reads TGTGCCAGTAGTACGGGGGGGGGAAGCAATCAGCCCCAGCATTTT.

This clonotype appeared a few times. This chain uses TRBV20-1 with TRBJ2-3; D may be TRBD1 (5 bases). This CDR3 spans 14 amino acids. Germline lookup yields CDR1 DFQATT and CDR2 SNEGSKA (reference sequence). Trimming removed 1 base at V and 6 bases at J, with 14 bases between. The CDR3 here is CSARVQGLSDTQYF. The CDR3, as DNA: TGCAGTGCTAGAGTCCAGGGATTGAGTGATACGCAGTATTTT.

The rearrangement uses TRBV12-3 or TRBV12-4 and TRBJ2-2; unclear D gene. V dropped 3 bases and J dropped 5 bases, with 7 bases sitting between them. The CDR3 contains 13 residues. The CDR3 spells CASSFFRTGELFF. CDR3 coding DNA: TGTGCCAGCAGTTTTTTTAGGACCGGGGAGCTGTTTTTT.

The chain is built from TRBV7-3 and TRBJ1-1; D not certain. V lost 5 bases, J lost 1 base, and 8 bases lay in between. CDR1 is SGHTA, CDR2 FQGTGA, per germline. The CDR3 consists of 13 residues. CDR3 nucleotide sequence: TGTGCCAGCAGCACCACACCGAACACTGAAGCTTTCTTT. Translated: CASSTTPNTEAFF.

This clonotype was observed a few times. This chain connects TRBV6-1 to TRBJ2-7; D not certain. Germline assignment: CDR1 MNHNS and CDR2 SASEGT. The CDR3 is 15 residues long. V was shortened by 6 bases and J by 0 bases, with 15 bases between the two germline ends. DNA of the CDR3: TGTGCCAGCAGCCTCGCACTGGGCTTCTCCTACGAGCAGTACTTC. Translating gives CASSLALGFSYEQYF.

This clonotype was recorded at least ten times. V and J are TRBV3-1 and TRBJ1-5; possible D gene TRBD1, 6 bases. The CDR3 consists of 14 residues. CDR1 is LGHDT, CDR2 YNNKEL, per germline (reference sequence). V lost 3 bases and J 3 bases, leaving 9 bases between the germline ends. CDR3 coding DNA: TGTGCCAGCAGCCACAGGGGACTCAATCAGCCCCAGCATTTT. As protein: CASSHRGLNQPQHF.

The V call is TRBV6-5, the J call TRBJ2-2; perhaps TRBD1 as D (6 bases). The CDR3 length is 14 residues. The V gene lost 4 bases and the J gene lost 4 bases, with 10 bases spanning the gap. Germline CDR1 is MNHEY and CDR2 is SVGAGI. The CDR3: CASSSRGGTGELFF. CDR3 nucleotides: TGTGCCAGCAGTTCCAGGGGTGGCACCGGGGAGCTGTTTTTT.

CDR3 residues: CASSFVASGYNEQFF. CDR3 nucleotide sequence: TGCGCCAGCAGCTTTGTGGCTAGCGGATACAATGAGCAGTTCTTC. The chain has TRBV5-1 and TRBJ2-1; 7 positions agree with TRBD2. This CDR3 is built from 15 residues. The germline CDR1 and CDR2 sequences are SGHRS and YFSETQ. The ends lost 2 bases at V and 4 bases at J; junction bases unmatched: 6.

At least ten counts were recorded for this clonotype. V gene TRBV20-1 combines with J gene TRBJ1-2; D gene unclear. Germline assignment: CDR1 DFQATT and CDR2 SNEGSKA (reference sequence). V dropped 7 bases and J dropped 2 bases, with 11 bases sitting between them. The CDR3 extends over 12 amino acids. CDR3 in amino acids: CSGVPLNYGYTF. The DNA of the CDR3 is TGCAGTGGAGTCCCCTTGAACTATGGCTACACCTTC.

This clonotype was counted only a few times. This sequence joins TRBV12-5 and TRBJ2-1; D is undetermined. V lost 2 bases to trimming and J lost 11 bases, with 13 bases between them. The CDR3 extends over 13 amino acids. Germline V CDR1 and CDR2: LGHNT, FRNRAP. The CDR3 is CASGLPSPPQQFF. The CDR3, as DNA: TGTGCTAGTGGTTTGCCCTCACCCCCGCAGCAGTTCTTC.

The sample holds one count of this clonotype. The chain is built from TRBV12-3 or TRBV12-4 and TRBJ2-5, with D perhaps matching TRBD1 or TRBD2 (5 bases each). The CDR3 contains 16 residues. Deletions cut 6 bases from V and 4 bases from J, with 21 bases between. The CDR3 region has the DNA TGTGCCAGCAGAGAGGGACGCAGAACCGGGCGAGAGACCCAGTACTTC. This sequence encodes CASREGRRTGRETQYF.

This clonotype was picked up a small number of times. V is TRBV7-9 and J is TRBJ2-1; TRBD2 aligns across 14 bases. Germline trimming cut 5 bases from V and 8 bases from J; bases unmatched to any gene: 5. The CDR3 length is 15 residues. Germline V CDR1 and CDR2: SEHNR, FQNEAQ (reference sequence). CDR3 DNA: TGTGCCAGCAGCCCCGGGACTAGCGGGAGCGATGAGCAGTTCTTC. Translated, it gives CASSPGTSGSDEQFF.

To note about this clonotype: An end of the junction differs from the germline gene, which may be a read error. The chain employs TRBV7-2 and TRBJ2-5; tentatively, D is TRBD1 (6 bases). Germline CDR1 and CDR2: SGHTA and FQGNSA. This CDR3 has 12 residues. In DNA form, the CDR3 reads TGTGCCAGCAGCCTACCAGGGGAGAGCCAGTACTTC. Amino acids: CASSLPGESQYF.

The rearrangement uses TRBV5-1 and TRBJ2-3, with a possible D match to TRBD1 (5 bases). V lost 0 bases, J lost 6 bases, and 11 bases lay in between. Germline assignment: CDR1 SGHRS and CDR2 YFSETQ. The CDR3 contains 14 residues. CDR3 bases: TGCGCCAGCAGCTTGGACAGGCCGCGGGATACGCAGTATTTT. Its translation: CASSLDRPRDTQYF.

A few counts support this clonotype. The CDR3 loop reads CASSATAFQETQYF. The DNA of the CDR3 is TGCGCCAGCAGCGCGACAGCCTTCCAAGAGACCCAGTACTTC. V usage is TRBV5-1 and J usage is TRBJ2-5; TRBD1 is a possible D gene (5 bases). Germline V lookup: CDR1 SGHRS, CDR2 YFSETQ. The CDR3 is made up of 14 amino acids. V was pared by 4 bases and J by 1 base, with 11 bases between.